A single sample gave rise to the 24 T cell receptor beta chains below, sequenced in a study of T-cell memory formation after mild COVID-19. TCRdb processed the 5' RACE reads anew with MiXCR; each CDR3 protein has one entry. The repertoire holds under 550,000 distinct CDR3 sequences, more than 15% seen once, with roughly 21% in the top ten. Sequencing input: PBMCs or a T cell subset sorted from them (not recorded which). These receptors were obtained from a man younger than 30 who had mild COVID-19 (a few samples of this study predate the infection). Cell type and time point are not known.

CDR3 coding DNA: TGTGCCAGCAGCATTAATTTGGGGACTTCACCCCTCCACTTT. It yields the protein CASSINLGTSPLHF. The rearrangement links TRBV7-9 to TRBJ1-6; D may be TRBD1 (5 bases). Germline V gives CDR1 SEHNR, CDR2 FQNEAQ (reference sequence). V lost 5 bases, J lost 9 bases, and 14 bases lay in between. This CDR3 is built from 14 residues.

There are a few counts of this clonotype. The chain couples TRBV30 to TRBJ2-1; a possible D gene is TRBD2 (7 bases). Trimming stripped 5 bases from V and 6 bases from J, with 14 bases between. The CDR3 covers 13 residues. Per the germline V gene, CDR1 is GTSNPN and CDR2 is SVGIG (reference sequence). CDR3 amino acids: CAWGGAPGNEQFF. CDR3 DNA: TGTGCCTGGGGGGGGGCCCCGGGCAATGAGCAGTTCTTC.

This clonotype turned up a few times. The rearrangement joins TRBV7-2 to TRBJ2-3, with D possibly matching TRBD1 (6 bases). Trimming removed 4 bases at V and 1 base at J, with 18 bases between. CDR3 length: 17 amino acids. Germline V CDR1 and CDR2: SGHTA, FQGNSA. The CDR3 reads CASSSQQPDSGTDTQYF. CDR3 coding DNA: TGTGCCAGCAGCTCCCAACAGCCGGACAGTGGCACAGATACGCAGTATTTT. The variable domain in full, with the rest retrieved from reference TRBV7-2 and TRBJ2-3, is GAGVSQSPSNKVTEKGKDVELRCDPISGHTALYWYRQSLGQGLEFLIYFQGNSAPDKSGLPSDRFSAERTGGSVSTLTIQRTQQEDSAVYLCASSSQQPDSGTDTQYFGPGTRLTVL.

This rearrangement joins TRBV7-2 to TRBJ1-2; D is unresolved. The ends were cut back, 4 bases at V and 4 bases at J, with 10 bases in the middle. CDR1 SGHTA and CDR2 FQGNSA come from the germline V gene. This CDR3 contains 13 residues. This chain's CDR3 is CASSWDGFYGYTF. DNA for the CDR3: TGTGCCAGCAGCTGGGATGGGTTCTATGGCTACACCTTC.

The gene calls are TRBV7-6 and TRBJ2-1; the D is unclear. V dropped 8 bases and J dropped 9 bases, with 17 bases sitting between them. Germline V gene data show CDR1 as SGHVS and CDR2 as FNYEAQ. The CDR3 contains 13 residues. This chain's CDR3 is CASAVGGRVEQFF. The CDR3 DNA sequence: TGTGCCAGCGCCGTAGGCGGTCGGGTTGAGCAGTTCTTC.

The chain recombines TRBV10-3 with TRBJ2-7; TRBD1 is a possible D gene (6 bases). Germline V CDR1 and CDR2: ENHRY, SYGVKD. The length of the CDR3 is 13 residues. The V gene lost 6 bases and the J gene lost 3 bases, with 12 bases spanning the gap. The CDR3 reads CAISRDIFYEQYF. The CDR3 bases are TGTGCCATCAGCCGGGACATCTTCTACGAGCAGTACTTC.

The CDR3 DNA sequence: TGTGCCACTCCTGGAACGGGACAGGAGGATTACGAGCAGTACTTC. This sequence encodes CATPGTGQEDYEQYF. The rearrangement uses TRBV24-1 and TRBJ2-7; the match to TRBD1 covers 8 bases. Germline assignment: CDR1 KGHDR and CDR2 SFDVKD. Trimming cost V 10 bases and J 4 bases; bases outside gene matches: 14. This CDR3 is 15 amino acids long.

This clonotype was seen more than once but under ten times. The chain uses TRBV6-2 or TRBV6-3 and TRBJ2-1; D perhaps matches TRBD1 (6 bases). V gave up 6 bases and J gave up 5 bases, with 14 bases separating them. From germline, CDR1 is MNHEY and CDR2 SVGEGT. The CDR3 runs 14 residues. The CDR3 bases are TGTGCCAGCAGCACTTCGACAGGTCACAATGAGCAGTTCTTC. Protein sequence: CASSTSTGHNEQFF.

This clonotype has a count of ten or more. The V call is TRBV29-1, the J call TRBJ2-7, with D perhaps TRBD1 or TRBD2 (5 bases each). This CDR3 is built from 12 residues. Germline-derived CDR1 and CDR2 are SQVTM and ANQGSEA. Trimming pared 7 bases from V and 2 bases from J, leaving 12 bases between. The CDR3 region is CSGGTDAYEQYF. The CDR3 coding sequence is TGCAGCGGGGGGACCGACGCCTACGAGCAGTACTTC.

This clonotype occurred a few times. The chain recombines TRBV30 with TRBJ2-7, with TRBD1 matching over 8 bases. Germline V CDR1 and CDR2: GTSNPN, SVGIG (reference sequence). J gave up 3 bases and V 5 bases, and 6 bases lay outside the gene matches. CDR3 length: 13 residues. CDR3 protein: CAWGPGQGYEQYF. CDR3 in DNA: TGTGCCTGGGGACCTGGACAGGGCTACGAGCAGTACTTC.

This clonotype was counted a few times. The chain employs TRBV6-1 and TRBJ1-5; tentatively, D is TRBD1 (6 bases). Germline V gene sequence: CDR1 MNHNS, CDR2 SASEGT. Trimming took 3 bases from V and 11 from J, leaving 17 bases between them. The CDR3 extends over 14 amino acids. The DNA of the CDR3 is TGTGCCAGCAGTGAGCGGGACACCCGTTCGGCCCAGCATTTT. Its protein product is CASSERDTRSAQHF.

The CDR3 sequence: CASSGREGHSYNEQFF. DNA of the CDR3: TGTGCCAGCTCTGGGCGGGAGGGCCACTCCTACAATGAGCAGTTCTTC. V is TRBV18 and J is TRBJ2-1; 9 nucleotides align to TRBD2. Germline CDR1 KGHSH, CDR2 LQKENI. This CDR3 has 16 amino acids. Trimming took 6 bases from V and 0 from J; bases not matched to a gene: 6.

V is TRBV20-1 and J is TRBJ2-5, with 8 bases matching TRBD1. Germline loops: CDR1 DFQATT, CDR2 SNEGSKA (reference sequence). V lost 3 bases, J lost 4 bases, and 10 bases stayed unmatched. This CDR3 has 15 residues. The CDR3 sequence is CSASGQGAGRETQYF. In nucleotides, the CDR3 is TGCAGTGCTAGCGGGCAGGGGGCCGGTCGAGAGACCCAGTACTTC.

V and J are TRBV12-3 or TRBV12-4 and TRBJ2-1; D is uncertain. This CDR3 contains 14 residues. V dropped 5 bases and J dropped 9 bases, with 17 bases sitting between them. Here the CDR3 reads CASSPKGPRREQFF. The CDR3 DNA reads as TGTGCCAGCAGTCCGAAAGGACCCCGTCGTGAGCAGTTCTTC.

The J gene is TRBJ2-5, the V gene TRBV24-1; 9 bases fit TRBD1. CDR3 length: 15 amino acids. V was pared by 3 bases and J by 4 bases, with 5 bases of the junction left unmatched. Germline CDR1 KGHDR, CDR2 SFDVKD. The CDR3 region has the DNA TGTGCCACCAGTGATCCTGACAGGGGGGCAGAGACCCAGTACTTC. Residues: CATSDPDRGAETQYF.

The sample holds many counts of this clonotype. The chain couples TRBV20-1 to TRBJ1-2; 7 nucleotides match TRBD1. The V gene end was trimmed by 0 bases and the J gene end by 3 bases; junction bases not matched to a gene: 1. There are 13 residues in the CDR3. The germline V gene has CDR1 DFQATT and CDR2 SNEGSKA (reference sequence). The CDR3 bases are TGCAGTGCTAGAGACCAGGGGGACTATGGCTACACCTTC. Amino acid sequence: CSARDQGDYGYTF.

This clonotype was counted a few times. The J gene is TRBJ2-5, the V gene TRBV4-2; TRBD2 aligns across 10 bases. The CDR3 loop spans 17 amino acids. From germline, CDR1 is LGHNA and CDR2 YNFKEQ. With V trimmed by 3 bases and J by 4 bases, 11 bases remained unmatched. The CDR3 nucleotides read TGTGCCAGCAGCCAGAAAGCCACTAGCGGGGTCTCAGAGACCCAGTACTTC. It codes for CASSQKATSGVSETQYF.

This chain connects TRBV5-1 to TRBJ2-7; D call uncertain. V was cut by 4 bases and J by 3 bases, with 5 bases left in between. Germline CDR1 SGHRS, CDR2 YFSETQ. This CDR3 comprises 11 residues. The CDR3 nucleotides are TGCGCCAGCAGCGTCGGCTACGAGCAGTACTTC. It specifies CASSVGYEQYF. Complete variable domain (other parts from reference TRBV5-1 and TRBJ2-7): KAGVTQTPRYLIKTRGQQVTLSCSPISGHRSVSWYQQTPGQGLQFLFEYFSETQRNKGNFPGRFSGRQFSNSRSEMNVSTLELGDSALYLCASSVGYEQYFGPGTRLTVT.

This clonotype has only a few counts. The chain joins TRBV7-3 to TRBJ2-1, with D perhaps matching TRBD1 or TRBD2 (5 bases each). V lost 5 bases to trimming and J lost 7 bases, with 21 bases between them. The germline gives CDR1 SGHTA, CDR2 FQGTGA. The CDR3 is made up of 16 amino acids. The CDR3 reads CASSARDRSPRNEQFF. As DNA, the CDR3 is TGTGCCAGCAGCGCCCGGGACCGAAGTCCGAGGAATGAGCAGTTCTTC. The complete variable domain, with remaining parts taken from reference TRBV7-3 and TRBJ2-1, reads GAGVSQTPSNKVTEKGKYVELRCDPISGHTALYWYRQSLGQGPEFLIYFQGTGAADDSGLPNDRFFAVRPEGSVSTLKIQRTERGDSAVYLCASSARDRSPRNEQFFGPGTRLTVL.

This clonotype was counted only a few times. The V gene is TRBV7-9, the J gene TRBJ1-1; D ambiguous. Germline V lookup: CDR1 SEHNR, CDR2 FQNEAQ (reference sequence). With 5 bases removed from V and 7 bases from J, the gap between germline ends came to 17 bases. There are 14 residues in the CDR3. The CDR3 DNA reads as TGTGCCAGCAGCCCTACTAGAGGAGGCCTTGAAGCTTTCTTT. Translation gives CASSPTRGGLEAFF.

This clonotype was counted between two and nine times. V gene TRBV12-3 or TRBV12-4 combines with J gene TRBJ1-5; 9 positions match TRBD1. The CDR3 totals 13 residues. The trim removed 4 bases at V and 5 bases at J, leaving 0 bases unmatched. CDR3 in DNA: TGTGCCAGCAGTTACAGGGGGCATCAGCCCCAGCATTTT. Its protein is CASSYRGHQPQHF.

The V and J genes are TRBV10-1 and TRBJ2-7, with a tentative D call TRBD1 (5 bases). The CDR3 contains 15 residues. V lost 3 bases, J lost 1 base, and 13 bases lay in between. From germline, CDR1 is WNHNN and CDR2 SYGVQD (reference sequence). In DNA, the CDR3 is TGCGCCAGCAGTGATAAGGGGCTTGGGTCCTACGAGCAGTACTTC. This encodes CASSDKGLGSYEQYF.

This clonotype was counted only a few times. The chain employs TRBV6-5 and TRBJ2-1; 9 bases align to TRBD1. Per the germline V gene, CDR1 is MNHEY and CDR2 is SVGAGI. Losses at the gene ends were 8 bases for V and 1 base for J; bases not matched to a gene: 3. The CDR3 totals 14 residues. CDR3 coding DNA: TGTGCCAGCGGACAGGGGTTATCCTACAATGAGCAGTTCTTC. As protein: CASGQGLSYNEQFF.

This clonotype was recorded a few times. The J gene is TRBJ1-1, the V gene TRBV4-3; weak D call: TRBD1 (5 bases). CDR1 is LGHNA, CDR2 YSLEER, per germline. V was trimmed by 3 bases and J by 11 bases, leaving 19 bases between them. The CDR3 totals 14 residues. The CDR3 here is CASSQGGGLAGAFF. The CDR3 nucleotides are TGCGCCAGCAGCCAGGGGGGAGGCCTAGCGGGGGCTTTCTTT.